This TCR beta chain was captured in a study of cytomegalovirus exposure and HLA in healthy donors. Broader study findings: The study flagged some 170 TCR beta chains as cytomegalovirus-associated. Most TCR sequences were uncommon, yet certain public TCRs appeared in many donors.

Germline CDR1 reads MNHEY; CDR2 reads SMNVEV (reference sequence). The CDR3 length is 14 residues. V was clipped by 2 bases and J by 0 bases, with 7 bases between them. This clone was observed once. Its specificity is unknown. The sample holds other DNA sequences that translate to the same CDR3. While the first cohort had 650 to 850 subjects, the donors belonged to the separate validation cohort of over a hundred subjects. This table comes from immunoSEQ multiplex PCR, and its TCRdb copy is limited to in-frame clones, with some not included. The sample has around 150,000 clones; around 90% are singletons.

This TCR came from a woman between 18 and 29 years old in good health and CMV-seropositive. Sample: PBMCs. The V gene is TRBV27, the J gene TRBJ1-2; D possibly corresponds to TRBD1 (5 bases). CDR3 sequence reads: CASSLDRANYGYTF. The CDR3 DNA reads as TGTGCCAGCAGTTTAGACAGAGCTAACTATGGCTACACCTTC.